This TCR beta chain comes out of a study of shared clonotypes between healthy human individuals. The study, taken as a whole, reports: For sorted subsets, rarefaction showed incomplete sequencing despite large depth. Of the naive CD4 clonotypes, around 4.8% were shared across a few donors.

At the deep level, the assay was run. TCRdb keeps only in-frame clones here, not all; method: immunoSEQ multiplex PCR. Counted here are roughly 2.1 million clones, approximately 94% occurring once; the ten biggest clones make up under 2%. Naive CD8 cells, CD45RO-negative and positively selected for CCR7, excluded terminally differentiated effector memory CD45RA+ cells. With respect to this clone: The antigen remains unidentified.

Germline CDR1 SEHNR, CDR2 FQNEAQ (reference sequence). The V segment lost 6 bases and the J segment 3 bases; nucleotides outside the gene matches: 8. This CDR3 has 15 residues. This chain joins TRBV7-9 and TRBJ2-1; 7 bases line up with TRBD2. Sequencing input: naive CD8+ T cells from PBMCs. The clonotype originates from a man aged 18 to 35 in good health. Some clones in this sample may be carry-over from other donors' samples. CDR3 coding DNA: TGTGCCAGCAGTCGTGGGGCGGGAGTCTACAATGAGCAGTTCTTC. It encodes CASSRGAGVYNEQFF.